The following is a TCR beta chain sequence with its context. These data belong to a study of CD8+ T cells in alopecia areata. Reverse transcribed after extraction, RNA yielded cDNA as the sequencing template. Repertoires were generated with immunoSEQ multiplex PCR, while TCRdb's copy carries only in-frame clones and drops some. The sample yields about 270,000 clones, about 62% seen once. Treatment specified: oral pan-JAK inhibitor, 5-10 mg twice daily. Sequenced here: CD4+ T cells sorted from blood, sampled around week 52, from a patient treated with tofacitinib. The TCR sequence derives from a human donor with alopecia areata.

Here the CDR3 reads CASSQPRGTGSFHEQFF. The CDR3 nucleotides are TGCGCCAGCAGCCAACCTCGGGGGACAGGGTCTTTCCATGAGCAGTTCTTC. The chain carries TRBV4-1 and TRBJ2-1; 9 bases are a match to TRBD1. V lost 2 bases, J lost 8 bases, and 13 bases stayed unmatched. From germline, CDR1 is MGHRA and CDR2 YSYEKL. This CDR3 spans 17 amino acids.